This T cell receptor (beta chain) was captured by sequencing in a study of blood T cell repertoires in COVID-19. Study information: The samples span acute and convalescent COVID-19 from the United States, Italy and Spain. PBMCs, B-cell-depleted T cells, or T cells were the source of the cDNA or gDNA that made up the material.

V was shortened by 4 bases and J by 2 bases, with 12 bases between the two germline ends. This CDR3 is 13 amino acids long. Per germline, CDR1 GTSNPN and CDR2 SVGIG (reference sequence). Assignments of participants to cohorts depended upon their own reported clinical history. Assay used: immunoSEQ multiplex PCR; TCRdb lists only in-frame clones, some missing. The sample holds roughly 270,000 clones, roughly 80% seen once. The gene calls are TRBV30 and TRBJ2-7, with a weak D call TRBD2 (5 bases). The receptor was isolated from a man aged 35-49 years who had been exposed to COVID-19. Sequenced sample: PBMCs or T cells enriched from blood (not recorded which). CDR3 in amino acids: CAWTREGPYEQYF. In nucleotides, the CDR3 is TGTGCCTGGACCCGAGAGGGCCCCTACGAGCAGTACTTC. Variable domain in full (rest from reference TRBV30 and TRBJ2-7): SQTIHQWPATLVQPVGSPLSLECTVEGTSNPNLYWYRQAAGRGLQLLFYSVGIGQISSEVPQNLSASRPQDRQFILSSKKLLLSDSGFYLCAWTREGPYEQYFGPGTRLTVT.